Each of the 15 T cell receptor beta chains below was sequenced from the same sample in a study of CD8 T cells in ankylosing spondylitis. TCRdb re-derived calls from the 5' RACE reads in MiXCR, one entry per CDR3 protein. Counted here are approximately 300,000 distinct CDR3 sequences, 8% occurring once; the ten biggest clones make up approximately 14%. Overall study findings and caveats: In ankylosing spondylitis blood, a motif of seven to nine highly homologous TCR beta variants appeared characteristic.

These receptors' targets are unknown. Sequenced: blood, either unsorted or a sorted T cell fraction (not recorded which). The receptors derive from a male donor with ankylosing spondylitis.

This clonotype was observed at least ten times. The V and J genes are TRBV24-1 and TRBJ2-1; weak D call: TRBD2 (6 bases). Germline CDR1 KGHDR, CDR2 SFDVKD. The CDR3 runs 16 residues. V lost 4 bases and J lost 5, with 17 bases in between. This CDR3 is CATSEQGSRDHNEQFF. The CDR3 DNA follows: TGTGCCACCAGTGAGCAGGGCTCGCGGGACCACAATGAGCAGTTCTTC.

This CDR3 is CASSSLTSGGYNEQFF. As DNA, the CDR3 is TGTGCCAGCAGCTCGTTGACTAGCGGGGGATACAATGAGCAGTTCTTC. V is TRBV7-2 and J is TRBJ2-1; 12 bases match TRBD2. This CDR3 is 16 amino acids long. V dropped 4 bases and J dropped 4; count of bases not matched to a gene: 5. Per germline, CDR1 SGHTA and CDR2 FQGNSA. The whole variable domain, filled in from reference TRBV7-2 and TRBJ2-1, reads GAGVSQSPSNKVTEKGKDVELRCDPISGHTALYWYRQSLGQGLEFLIYFQGNSAPDKSGLPSDRFSAERTGGSVSTLTIQRTQQEDSAVYLCASSSLTSGGYNEQFFGPGTRLTVL.

On this clonotype: At one of its ends the junction is not consistent with the germline gene, which may arise from a read error. The V gene is TRBV7-7, the J gene TRBJ2-1, with 9 bases aligning to TRBD2. There are 15 residues in the CDR3. From germline, CDR1 is SSHAT and CDR2 FNYEAQ (reference sequence). The CDR3 coding sequence is TGTGCTAGCAGCTTTGGGCTAGCGGGAAATCATGAGCAGTTCTTC. Translating gives CASSFGLAGNHEQFF.

This clonotype was recorded at least ten times. The rearrangement links TRBV12-3 or TRBV12-4 to TRBJ1-1; a weak D match, TRBD1 (6 bases). The CDR3 length is 15 residues. The V gene lost 2 bases and the J gene lost 4 bases, with 14 bases spanning the gap. The chain's CDR3 is CASSLIGGAGTEAFF. The CDR3 DNA reads TGTGCCAGCAGTTTAATTGGGGGCGCGGGCACTGAAGCTTTCTTT.

This clonotype was seen at least ten times. V and J are TRBV6-2 or TRBV6-3 and TRBJ2-1, with TRBD1 matching 8 bases. J lost 2 bases, V lost 3 bases, and 9 bases had no gene match. CDR1 MNHEY and CDR2 SVGEGT come from the germline V gene. This CDR3 comprises 17 residues. The CDR3 region is CASSYHRVDRAYNEQFF. The CDR3 DNA reads TGTGCCAGCAGTTATCATAGGGTGGACAGGGCCTACAATGAGCAGTTCTTC.

This clonotype was observed at least ten times. The chain employs TRBV28 and TRBJ2-3; D gene unclear. The ends were cut back, 8 bases at V and 0 bases at J, with 9 bases in the middle. CDR1 is MDHEN and CDR2 is SYDVKM in the germline V gene. CDR3 length: 13 residues. CDR3 region: CASSPPSTDTQYF. CDR3 nucleotides: TGTGCCAGCTCACCCCCTAGCACAGATACGCAGTATTTT.

This clonotype has more than one count but fewer than ten. The chain has TRBV9 and TRBJ2-7; D might be TRBD2 (5 bases). The CDR3 totals 16 residues. V lost 4 bases, J lost 6 bases, and 23 bases lay in between. Germline V gene sequence: CDR1 SGDLS, CDR2 YYNGEE. The CDR3 bases are TGTGCCAGCAGCCTAGCCGGTGGGGTCGATCAGGTCGAGCAGTACTTC. Protein sequence: CASSLAGGVDQVEQYF.

In its sample, this clonotype was seen many times. The chain employs TRBV12-3 or TRBV12-4 and TRBJ1-6; D possibly corresponds to TRBD1 (5 bases). This CDR3 spans 13 amino acids. V lost 7 bases to trimming and J lost 7 bases, with 11 bases between them. CDR3: CASTTRQNSPLHF. In nucleotides, the CDR3 is TGTGCCAGCACCACCAGACAGAATTCACCCCTCCACTTT.

This clonotype was detected a few times. The junction shows a germline mismatch at one end, possibly a read error. This chain links TRBV5-1 with TRBJ2-7; 7 bases align to TRBD1. In germline, CDR1 is SGHRS, CDR2 YFSETQ. CDR3 length equals 13 residues. CDR3 nucleotide sequence: TGCGCCAGCATCTTGGGACAGACCTACGAGCAGTACTTC. The encoded protein is CASILGQTYEQYF.

This clonotype was found a few times. V and J are TRBV20-1 and TRBJ2-3; 8 bases align to TRBD2. V dropped 0 bases and J dropped 3; count of bases not matched to a gene: 2. In germline, CDR1 is DFQATT, CDR2 SNEGSKA (reference sequence). CDR3 length: 14 residues. CDR3 sequence: CSARDSGTTDTQYF. Here the CDR3 DNA reads TGCAGTGCTAGAGATAGCGGGACTACAGATACGCAGTATTTT.

This clonotype was observed a few times. The rearrangement uses TRBV19 and TRBJ2-4; D ambiguous. The CDR3 contains 14 residues. With 3 bases removed from V and 2 bases from J, the gap between germline ends came to 8 bases. Germline CDR1 reads LNHDA; CDR2 reads SQIVND (reference sequence). In DNA, the CDR3 is TGTGCCAGTAGTATGTGGGATACCAAAAACATTCAGTACTTC. Residues: CASSMWDTKNIQYF. The entire variable domain, with the rest obtained from reference TRBV19 and TRBJ2-4, is as follows: DGGITQSPKYLFRKEGQNVTLSCEQNLNHDAMYWYRQDPGQGLRLIYYSQIVNDFQKGDIAEGYSVSREKKESFPLTVTSAQKNPTAFYLCASSMWDTKNIQYFGAGTRLSVL.

This clonotype showed up just a few times. The rearrangement links TRBV2 to TRBJ1-2, with D uncertain. Germline CDR1 reads SNHLY; CDR2 reads FYNNEI. The CDR3 sequence is 11 residues long. Trimming stripped 7 bases from V and 8 bases from J, with 11 bases between. In DNA form, the CDR3 reads TGTGCCAGCATTGGATACGCCGGCTACACCTTC. This codes for CASIGYAGYTF.

This clonotype occurred a few times. The chain joins TRBV20-1 to TRBJ2-1; either TRBD1 or TRBD2 may fit D (7 bases each). Germline CDR1 reads DFQATT; CDR2 reads SNEGSKA (reference sequence). Between the trimmed V and J ends, which lost 3 bases and 6 bases, there was a span of 15 bases. The CDR3 covers 14 residues. CDR3 sequence (DNA): TGCAGTGCTAGGTCCCAGGGGGGGGCCAATGAGCAGTTCTTC. Translating gives CSARSQGGANEQFF.

This clonotype was recorded a few times. The V call is TRBV28, the J call TRBJ2-1, with 11 bases that match TRBD2. V was pared by 8 bases and J by 5 bases, with 8 bases of the junction left unmatched. Germline CDR1 is MDHEN and CDR2 is SYDVKM. This CDR3 spans 15 amino acids. The CDR3 DNA sequence: TGTGCCAGCGCCATAGCGGGAGGGCCACACAATGAGCAGTTCTTC. It codes for CASAIAGGPHNEQFF.

This clonotype has just a few counts. The J gene is TRBJ2-1, the V gene TRBV5-5, with D possibly matching TRBD2 (6 bases). V lost 4 bases to trimming and J lost 0 bases, with 11 bases between them. This CDR3 is built from 15 residues. Germline CDR1 reads SGHKS; CDR2 reads YYEKEE (reference sequence). The CDR3 protein is CASSPVEGSYNEQFF. The CDR3 DNA reads as TGTGCCAGCAGCCCGGTGGAGGGCTCCTACAATGAGCAGTTCTTC.